The next 25 T cell receptor beta chains were all read from a single sample in a study of cytomegalovirus exposure and HLA in healthy donors. Generated by immunoSEQ multiplex PCR, the TCRdb table keeps only in-frame clones and is missing some. The sample has around 200,000 clones; around 82% are singletons. The sample consisted of PBMCs. The receptor set was obtained from a woman under 30 in good health and CMV-seropositive.

CDR3: CASSQSGAQETQYF. The CDR3 nucleotides read TGTGCCAGTTCTCAAAGCGGGGCCCAAGAGACCCAGTACTTC. This chain connects TRBV19 to TRBJ2-5, with 7 bases aligning to TRBD2. The CDR3 has 14 amino acids. CDR1 is LNHDA and CDR2 is SQIVND in the germline V gene (reference sequence). V lost 8 bases and J lost 1; bases outside the gene matches: 7.

The J gene is TRBJ2-3, the V gene TRBV27; 16 positions agree with TRBD2. This CDR3 contains 18 residues. Germline CDR1 reads MNHEY; CDR2 reads SMNVEV (reference sequence). V shed 6 bases, J shed 6 bases, and the junction held 12 bases outside the gene matches. DNA of the CDR3: TGTGCCAGCAGCCCGGGACTAGCGGGGGGGCTAACATTTGATACGCAGTATTTT. It is translated as CASSPGLAGGLTFDTQYF.

This rearrangement joins TRBV5-1 to TRBJ1-1; possibly TRBD1 for D (6 bases). V was shortened by 0 bases and J by 11 bases, with 11 bases between the two germline ends. The CDR3 loop spans 12 amino acids. The germline V gene has CDR1 SGHRS and CDR2 YFSETQ. CDR3 coding DNA: TGCGCCAGCAGCTTGGATGGACAGATGGCTTTCTTT. Translating gives CASSLDGQMAFF.

The V call is TRBV5-1, the J call TRBJ2-7; TRBD2 agrees at 8 bases. The CDR3 loop spans 15 amino acids. The J segment lost 5 bases and the V segment lost 4 bases, leaving 11 bases of the junction unmatched. Germline assignment: CDR1 SGHRS and CDR2 YFSETQ. The CDR3 reads CASSGTSGTPHEQYF. The CDR3 region has the DNA TGCGCCAGCAGCGGAACTAGCGGTACGCCCCACGAGCAGTACTTC.

The chain couples TRBV4-3 to TRBJ2-2, with 8 positions matching TRBD1. J gave up 6 bases and V 4 bases, and 7 bases lay outside the gene matches. The CDR3 consists of 15 residues. Germline lookup yields CDR1 LGHNA and CDR2 YSLEER. The CDR3 nucleotides read TGCGCCAGCAGCCCTGACAGGGGACGGGCCGGGGAGCTGTTTTTT. Its translation is CASSPDRGRAGELFF.

This clone is labeled medium-sized. Written as DNA, the CDR3 is TGTGCCAGCAGCCAAGAACAGGGCTCCTACAATGAGCAGTTCTTC. Amino acids: CASSQEQGSYNEQFF. The chain carries TRBV4-2 and TRBJ2-1; possibly TRBD1 for D (6 bases). V shed 0 bases and J shed 0 bases, with 6 bases lying between them. Germline CDR1 is LGHNA and CDR2 is YNFKEQ. The CDR3 contains 15 residues.

The chain links TRBV25-1 to TRBJ1-6; 8 nucleotides line up with TRBD1. V trimming: 1 base; J trimming: 7 bases; junction bases outside the gene matches: 6. This CDR3 spans 16 amino acids. CDR1 and CDR2 from the germline V gene are MGHDK and SYGVNS. CDR3 in DNA: TGTGCCAGCAGTGAATTCGGACAGGGAGCGAATTCACCCCTCCACTTT. Translated, it gives CASSEFGQGANSPLHF.

The chain employs TRBV7-9 and TRBJ2-7; 8 bases line up with TRBD1. The germline V gene has CDR1 SEHNR and CDR2 FQNEAQ (reference sequence). J gave up 11 bases and V 4 bases, and 13 bases lay outside the gene matches. The CDR3 is 14 amino acids. The CDR3: CASSSWTGTQGEYF. CDR3 nucleotides: TGTGCCAGCAGCTCATGGACCGGGACACAGGGGGAGTACTTC.

The V gene is TRBV27, the J gene TRBJ1-6; D remains unclear. The CDR3 consists of 14 residues. V was clipped by 2 bases and J by 6 bases, with 8 bases between them. The germline V gene encodes CDR1 MNHEY and CDR2 SMNVEV (reference sequence). The CDR3 protein is CASSLNFGNSPLHF. The CDR3 DNA follows: TGTGCCAGCAGTTTAAATTTCGGTAATTCACCCCTCCACTTT.

The genes are TRBV5-6 and TRBJ1-2; 8 bases are shared with TRBD1. Germline V CDR1 and CDR2: SGHDT, YYEEEE. The junction had 10 bases not matched to a gene; V was cut back by 4 bases and J by 5 bases. This CDR3 comprises 15 residues. The CDR3 bases are TGTGCCAGCAGCGCCTTCGGGACAGGATCTTATGGCTACACCTTC. The encoded protein is CASSAFGTGSYGYTF.

This rearrangement joins TRBV21-1 to TRBJ1-2; TRBD1 is the table's D call, not checked against the DNA. TRBV21-1 is listed as a pseudogene. The CDR3 has 17 residues. CDR3 coding DNA: TGTGCCAGCCCCAAAGAGTGGGTGGGCAGGCCTAACTATGGCTACACCTTC. It codes for CASPKEWVGRPNYGYTF.

CDR3 DNA sequence: TGTGCCAGCAGACAGGGCCAGGGTCCCACCTACGAGCAGTACTTC. This sequence encodes CASRQGQGPTYEQYF. This chain joins TRBV6-6 and TRBJ2-7, with D perhaps TRBD1 (6 bases). Germline V lookup: CDR1 MNHNY, CDR2 SVGAGI (reference sequence). V gave up 6 bases and J gave up 2 bases, with 17 bases separating them. This CDR3 is built from 15 residues.

The rearrangement uses TRBV19 and TRBJ2-7; 7 bases match TRBD1. The CDR3 totals 13 residues. Trimming removed 10 bases from V and 6 bases from J; junction bases left unmatched: 12. Germline assignment: CDR1 LNHDA and CDR2 SQIVND (reference sequence). The CDR3 loop reads CATSIDRAGEQYF. In DNA form, the CDR3 reads TGTGCCACCTCAATCGACAGGGCTGGCGAGCAGTACTTC.

J is TRBJ2-5 and V is TRBV6-5, with 7 nucleotides matching TRBD1. V shed 6 bases and J 3 bases; nucleotides not matched to a gene: 4. Germline assignment: CDR1 MNHEY and CDR2 SVGAGI. The CDR3 has 13 amino acids. CDR3 sequence: CASRSDREETQYF. The CDR3 nucleotides read TGTGCCAGCAGATCCGACAGGGAAGAGACCCAGTACTTC.

The rearrangement uses TRBV11-2 and TRBJ1-2; D remains ambiguous. Trimming removed 5 bases at V and 3 bases at J, with 10 bases between. Germline CDR1 SGHAT, CDR2 FQNNGV. This CDR3 spans 13 amino acids. CDR3 DNA: TGTGCCAGCAGCCCCGGAGTATACTATGGCTACACCTTC. This sequence encodes CASSPGVYYGYTF.

The rearrangement links TRBV11-1 to TRBJ1-2; weak D call: TRBD1 (6 bases). Germline CDR1 reads SGHAT; CDR2 reads FQDESV (reference sequence). The CDR3 covers 14 residues. Trimming stripped 5 bases from V and 7 bases from J, with 17 bases between. The CDR3 sequence is CASSQTDRLFGYTF. The CDR3 DNA reads as TGTGCCAGCAGCCAAACAGACAGGTTGTTTGGCTACACCTTC.

The V gene is TRBV27, the J gene TRBJ1-3; D is possibly TRBD1 (5 bases). V lost 4 bases, J lost 0 bases, and 16 bases lay in between. CDR3 length: 17 residues. Germline CDR1 is MNHEY and CDR2 is SMNVEV (reference sequence). CDR3 region: CASSSWGDGFSGNTIYF. The CDR3 DNA reads as TGTGCCAGCAGTTCTTGGGGGGACGGCTTCTCTGGAAACACCATATATTTT.

This chain joins TRBV7-3 and TRBJ1-1, with 9 bases aligning to TRBD1. This CDR3 has 16 amino acids. V shed 2 bases, J shed 4 bases, and the junction held 8 bases outside the gene matches. Germline V CDR1 and CDR2: SGHTA, FQGTGA. The CDR3 DNA reads TGTGCCAGCAGCTTAGGGGACAGGGACCTCGGCACTGAAGCTTTCTTT. Translating it yields CASSLGDRDLGTEAFF.

The chain joins TRBV19 to TRBJ1-2; D is unclear. Trimming took 3 bases from V and 2 from J, leaving 13 bases between them. This CDR3 is built from 15 residues. CDR1 and CDR2 from the germline V gene are LNHDA and SQIVND (reference sequence). CDR3 DNA: TGTGCCAGTAGTATCGGGGAGAGAGGGAACTATGGCTACACCTTC. Protein: CASSIGERGNYGYTF.

The chain uses TRBV9 and TRBJ1-2; TRBD1 aligns across 8 bases. CDR1 SGDLS and CDR2 YYNGEE come from the germline V gene. The ends lost 0 bases at V and 6 bases at J; junction bases unmatched: 4. The CDR3 covers 14 residues. The CDR3 here is CASSVARGLDGYTF. CDR3 nucleotide sequence: TGTGCCAGCAGCGTAGCCAGGGGGCTTGATGGCTACACCTTC.

The table lists this clone with a few counts. The gene calls are TRBV4-2 and TRBJ1-5; D is ambiguous. There are 15 residues in the CDR3. Germline V gives CDR1 LGHNA, CDR2 YNFKEQ. Trimming cost V 6 bases and J 9 bases, with 21 bases left between them. This CDR3 reads CASSPGEGLVGPQHF. The CDR3 DNA is TGTGCCAGCAGTCCGGGAGAGGGTTTGGTTGGGCCCCAGCATTTT.

The genes are TRBV2 and TRBJ2-5, with TRBD2 matching over 8 bases. The CDR3 length is 13 residues. Per the germline V gene, CDR1 is SNHLY and CDR2 is FYNNEI. V lost 6 bases and J lost 1; bases outside the gene matches: 1. In nucleotides, the CDR3 is TGTGCCAGCAGAGGACTAGCCCAAGAGACCCAGTACTTC. Translating gives CASRGLAQETQYF.

V gene TRBV5-1 combines with J gene TRBJ2-2; TRBD2 might be the D (6 bases). This CDR3 region has 17 residues. Germline V gene sequence: CDR1 SGHRS, CDR2 YFSETQ. Trimming left V 4 bases short and J 0 bases short, with 16 bases between. As DNA, the CDR3 is TGCGCCAGCAGCCCTATTGGGGGGAGGACGAACACCGGGGAGCTGTTTTTT. As protein: CASSPIGGRTNTGELFF.

The genes are TRBV7-2 and TRBJ1-6, with D uncertain. CDR1 and CDR2 from the germline V gene are SGHTA and FQGNSA. The CDR3 is 15 residues long. V was clipped by 5 bases and J by 5 bases, with 13 bases between them. CDR3 sequence reads: CASSLMRQNNSPLHF. As DNA, the CDR3 is TGTGCCAGCAGCCTCATGAGGCAGAATAATTCACCCCTCCACTTT.

This clone was found once. CDR3 sequence: CASRGLSYNSPLHF. The CDR3 DNA reads TGTGCCAGCAGGGGCTTATCCTATAATTCACCCCTCCACTTT. The chain is built from TRBV6-5 and TRBJ1-6; D uncertain. The CDR3 has 14 residues. Germline V gene sequence: CDR1 MNHEY, CDR2 SVGAGI. Trimming shortened V by 6 bases and J by 1 base, and 7 bases separated the two germline ends.